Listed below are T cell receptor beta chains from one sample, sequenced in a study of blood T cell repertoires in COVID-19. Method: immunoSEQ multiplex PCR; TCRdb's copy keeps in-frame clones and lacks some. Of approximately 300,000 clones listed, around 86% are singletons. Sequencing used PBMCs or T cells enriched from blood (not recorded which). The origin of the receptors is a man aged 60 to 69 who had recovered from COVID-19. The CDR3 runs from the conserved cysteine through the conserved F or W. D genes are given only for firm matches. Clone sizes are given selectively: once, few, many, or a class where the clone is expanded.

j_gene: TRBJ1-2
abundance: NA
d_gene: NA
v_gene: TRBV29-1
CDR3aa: CSVDRANYGYTF
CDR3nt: TGCAGCGTTGACAGGGCTAACTATGGCTACACCTTC

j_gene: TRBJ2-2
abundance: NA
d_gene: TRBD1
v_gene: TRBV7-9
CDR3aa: CASSFTGQALGELFF
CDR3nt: TGTGCCAGCAGCTTCACGGGACAGGCCCTCGGGGAGCTGTTTTTT

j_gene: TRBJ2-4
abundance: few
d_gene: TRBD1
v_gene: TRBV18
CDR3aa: CASSPRGQAKNIQYF
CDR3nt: TGTGCCAGCTCACCCAGGGGGCAGGCCAAAAACATTCAGTACTTC

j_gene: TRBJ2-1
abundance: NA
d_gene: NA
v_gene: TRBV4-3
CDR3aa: CASSHRPYEQFF
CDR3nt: TGCGCCAGCAGCCATCGTCCCTATGAGCAGTTCTTC

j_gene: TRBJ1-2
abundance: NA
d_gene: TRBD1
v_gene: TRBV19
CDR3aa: CASSIGPRDRLDGYTF
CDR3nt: TGTGCCAGTAGTATCGGCCCCCGGGACAGGCTGGATGGCTACACCTTC

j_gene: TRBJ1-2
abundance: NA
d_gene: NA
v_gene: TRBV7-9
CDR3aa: CASSLDEGGGYTF
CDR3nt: TGTGCCAGCAGCTTAGACGAGGGTGGTGGCTACACCTTC

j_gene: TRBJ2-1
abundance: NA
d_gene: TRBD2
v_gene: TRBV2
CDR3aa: CASLAGVDYNEQFF
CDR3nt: TGTGCCAGTCTAGCGGGAGTCGACTACAATGAGCAGTTCTTC

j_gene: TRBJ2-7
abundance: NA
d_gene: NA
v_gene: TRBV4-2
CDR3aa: CASSQDRGQFPLYEQYF
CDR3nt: TGTGCCAGCAGCCAAGATCGAGGGCAGTTTCCTTTATACGAGCAGTACTTC

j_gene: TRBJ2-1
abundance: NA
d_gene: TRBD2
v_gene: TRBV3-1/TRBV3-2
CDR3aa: CASSQARGLAGDDEQFF
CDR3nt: TGTGCCAGCAGCCAGGCCCGAGGACTAGCGGGAGACGATGAGCAGTTCTTC

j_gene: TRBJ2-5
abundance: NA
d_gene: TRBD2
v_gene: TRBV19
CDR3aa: CASSILGDPRLAGETQYF
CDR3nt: TGTGCCAGTAGTATATTAGGGGATCCTAGACTAGCGGGAGAGACCCAGTACTTC

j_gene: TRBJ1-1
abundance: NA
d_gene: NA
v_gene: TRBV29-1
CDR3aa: CSVKPTNTEAFF
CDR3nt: TGCAGCGTTAAGCCAACGAACACTGAAGCTTTCTTT

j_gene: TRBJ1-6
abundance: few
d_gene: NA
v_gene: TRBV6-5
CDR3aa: CASSYVFDSPLHF
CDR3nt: TGTGCCAGCAGTTACGTTTTCGATTCACCCCTCCACTTT

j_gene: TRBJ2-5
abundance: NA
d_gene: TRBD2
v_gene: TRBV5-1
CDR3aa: CASSLEGLAGETQYF
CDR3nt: TGCGCCAGCAGCTTGGAAGGACTAGCGGGAGAGACCCAGTACTTC

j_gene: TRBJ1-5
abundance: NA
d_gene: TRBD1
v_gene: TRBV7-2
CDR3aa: CASSLQGDNQPQHF
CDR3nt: TGTGCCAGCAGCTTACAGGGGGACAATCAGCCCCAGCATTTT

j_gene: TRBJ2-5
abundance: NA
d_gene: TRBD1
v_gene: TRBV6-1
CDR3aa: CASSDPGTGGRETQYF
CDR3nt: TGTGCCAGCAGTGACCCCGGGACAGGGGGGCGGGAGACCCAGTACTTC

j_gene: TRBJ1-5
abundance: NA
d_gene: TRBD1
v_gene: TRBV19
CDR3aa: CASSIRQGASYQPQHF
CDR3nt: TGTGCCAGTAGTATTCGACAGGGGGCGAGCTATCAGCCCCAGCATTTT

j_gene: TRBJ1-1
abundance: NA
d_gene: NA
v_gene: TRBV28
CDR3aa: CASSLGRAGNTEAFF
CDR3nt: TGTGCCAGCAGTTTAGGGAGGGCAGGGAACACTGAAGCTTTCTTT

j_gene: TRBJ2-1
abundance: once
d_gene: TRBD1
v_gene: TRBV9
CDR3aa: CASSVGGTGGYNEQFF
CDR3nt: TGTGCCAGCAGCGTAGGCGGGACAGGGGGTTACAATGAGCAGTTCTTC

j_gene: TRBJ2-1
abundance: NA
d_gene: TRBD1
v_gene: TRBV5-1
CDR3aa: CASSLYRTGGRNEQFF
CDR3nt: TGCGCCAGCAGCTTGTACCGGACAGGGGGGAGGAATGAGCAGTTCTTC

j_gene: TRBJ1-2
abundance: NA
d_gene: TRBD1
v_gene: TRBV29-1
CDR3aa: CSAVLGAGGFYGYTF
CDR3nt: TGCAGCGCCGTCCTGGGGGCAGGGGGTTTCTATGGCTACACCTTC

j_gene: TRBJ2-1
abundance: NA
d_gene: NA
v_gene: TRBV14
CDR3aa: CASSQDHLGSRALNEQFF
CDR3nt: TGTGCCAGCAGCCAAGATCATTTGGGCTCGAGGGCCCTCAATGAGCAGTTCTTC

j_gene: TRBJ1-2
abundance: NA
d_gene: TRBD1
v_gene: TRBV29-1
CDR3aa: CSVVDRGLWGYTF
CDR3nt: TGCAGCGTTGTTGACAGGGGGCTCTGGGGCTACACCTTC

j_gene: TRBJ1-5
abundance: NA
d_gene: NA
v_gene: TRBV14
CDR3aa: CASSQSWAQPQHF
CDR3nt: TGTGCCAGCAGCCAATCGTGGGCCCAGCCCCAGCATTTT

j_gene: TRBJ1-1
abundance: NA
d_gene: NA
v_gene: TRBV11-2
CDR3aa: CASSLAPRTGNTEAFF
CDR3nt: TGTGCCAGCAGCTTAGCACCCCGTACAGGGAACACTGAAGCTTTCTTT

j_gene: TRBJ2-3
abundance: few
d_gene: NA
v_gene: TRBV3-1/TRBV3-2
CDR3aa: CASSPTGDRASTDTQYF
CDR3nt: TGTGCCAGCAGCCCCACCGGAGACAGAGCCAGCACAGATACGCAGTATTTT

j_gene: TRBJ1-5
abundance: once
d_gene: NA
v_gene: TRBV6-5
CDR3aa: CASNLDWNQPQHF
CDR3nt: TGTGCCAGCAACCTGGACTGGAATCAGCCCCAGCATTTT

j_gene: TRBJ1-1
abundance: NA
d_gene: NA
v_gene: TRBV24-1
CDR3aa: CATSDPGLGAAFF
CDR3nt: TGTGCCACCAGTGATCCAGGGTTAGGCGCGGCTTTCTTT

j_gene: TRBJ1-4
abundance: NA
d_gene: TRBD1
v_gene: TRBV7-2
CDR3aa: CASSFGDRVYEKLFF
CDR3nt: TGTGCCAGCAGCTTTGGGGACAGGGTCTATGAAAAACTGTTTTTT

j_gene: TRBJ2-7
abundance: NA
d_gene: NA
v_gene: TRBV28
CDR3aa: CASRNRAYEQYF
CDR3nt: TGTGCCAGCAGGAACAGAGCCTACGAGCAGTACTTC

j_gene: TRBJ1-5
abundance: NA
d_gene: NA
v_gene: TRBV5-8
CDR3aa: CASSVRDYSPQHF
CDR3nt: TGTGCCAGCAGCGTCCGGGACTATTCGCCCCAGCATTTT

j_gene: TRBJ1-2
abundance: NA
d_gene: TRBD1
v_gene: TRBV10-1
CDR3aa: CASSEADRGYGYTF
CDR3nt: TGCGCCAGCAGTGAGGCGGACAGGGGTTATGGCTACACCTTC

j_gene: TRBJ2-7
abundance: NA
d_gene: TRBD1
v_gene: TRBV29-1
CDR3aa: CSVEDRTGRNEQYF
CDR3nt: TGCAGCGTTGAAGATCGGACAGGTAGGAACGAGCAGTACTTC

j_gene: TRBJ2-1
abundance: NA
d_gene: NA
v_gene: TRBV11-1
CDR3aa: CASSELGGSYNEQFF
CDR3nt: TGTGCCAGCAGCGAACTTGGAGGGTCCTACAATGAGCAGTTCTTC

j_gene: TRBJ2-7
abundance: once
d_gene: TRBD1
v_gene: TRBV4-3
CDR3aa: CASSREVMDRAYEQYF
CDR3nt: TGCGCCAGCAGCCGAGAAGTAATGGACAGGGCCTACGAGCAGTACTTC

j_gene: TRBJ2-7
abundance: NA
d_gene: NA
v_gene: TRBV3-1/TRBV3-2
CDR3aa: CASSQRDYEQYF
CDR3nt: TGTGCCAGCAGCCAAAGAGACTACGAGCAGTACTTC

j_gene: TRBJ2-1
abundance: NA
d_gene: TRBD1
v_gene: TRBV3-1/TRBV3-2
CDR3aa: CASSRGTGDYNEQFF
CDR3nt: TGTGCCAGCAGCCGAGGGACAGGGGACTACAATGAGCAGTTCTTC

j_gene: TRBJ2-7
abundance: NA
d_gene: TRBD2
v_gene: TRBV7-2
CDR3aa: CASSLSPAGGSEQYF
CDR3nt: TGTGCCAGCAGCTTATCCCCAGCGGGAGGTAGTGAGCAGTACTTC

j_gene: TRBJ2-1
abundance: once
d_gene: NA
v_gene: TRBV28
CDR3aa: CASSSAVFGSSYNEQFF
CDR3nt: TGTGCCAGCAGTTCCGCAGTATTTGGGAGCTCCTACAATGAGCAGTTCTTC

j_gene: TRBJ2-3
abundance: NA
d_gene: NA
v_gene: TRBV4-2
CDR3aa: CASSQRLADTQYF
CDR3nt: TGTGCCAGCAGCCAGCGTTTAGCAGATACGCAGTATTTT

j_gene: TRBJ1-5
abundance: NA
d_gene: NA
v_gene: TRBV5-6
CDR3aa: CASSLAGTGNQPQHF
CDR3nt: TGTGCCAGCAGCTTGGCAGGGACTGGCAATCAGCCCCAGCATTTT

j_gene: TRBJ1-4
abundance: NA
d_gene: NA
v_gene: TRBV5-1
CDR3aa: CASSSPGATNEKLFF
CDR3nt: TGCGCCAGCAGCTCCCCAGGGGCAACTAATGAAAAACTGTTTTTT

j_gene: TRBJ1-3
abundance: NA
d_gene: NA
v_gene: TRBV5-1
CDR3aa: CASTIGTAGNTIYF
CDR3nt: TGCGCCAGCACTATAGGGACTGCTGGAAACACCATATATTTT

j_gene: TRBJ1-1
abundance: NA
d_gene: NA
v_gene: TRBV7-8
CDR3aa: CASSLVRQLNTEAFF
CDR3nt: TGTGCCAGCAGCTTAGTTCGACAGCTGAACACTGAAGCTTTCTTT

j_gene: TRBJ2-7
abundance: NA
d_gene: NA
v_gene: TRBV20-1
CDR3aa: CSATLFYEQYF
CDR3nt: TGCAGTGCTACACTATTCTACGAGCAGTACTTC

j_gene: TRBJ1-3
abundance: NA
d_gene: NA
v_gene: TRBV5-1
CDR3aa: CASSLDTAGNGNTIYF
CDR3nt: TGCGCCAGCAGCTTGGACACTGCAGGGAATGGAAACACCATATATTTT

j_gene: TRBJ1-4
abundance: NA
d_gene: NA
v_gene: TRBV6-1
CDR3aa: CASSARQPATNEKLFF
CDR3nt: TGTGCCAGCAGTGCAAGACAGCCGGCAACTAATGAAAAACTGTTTTTT

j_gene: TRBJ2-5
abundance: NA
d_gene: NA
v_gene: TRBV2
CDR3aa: CASRPRLQETQYF
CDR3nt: TGTGCCAGTAGGCCGCGGCTCCAAGAGACCCAGTACTTC

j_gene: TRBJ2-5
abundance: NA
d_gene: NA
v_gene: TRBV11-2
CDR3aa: CASSFAGEETQYF
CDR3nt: TGTGCCAGCAGCTTCGCAGGGGAGGAGACCCAGTACTTC